These 3 T cell receptor beta chains share one sample of origin, sequenced in a study of shared clonotypes between healthy human individuals. TCRdb's table, derived via immunoSEQ multiplex PCR, lists solely in-frame clones and lacks some. The repertoire includes 1.4 million or so clones, 97% to 99% of them detected once, and approximately 0.4% sits in the top ten. Sample: naive CD4+ T cells sorted from blood. This sample's subset: CD45RA+ positively selected. These receptors were taken from a young man in good health.

V gene TRBV11-2 combines with J gene TRBJ2-5; a weak D match, TRBD2 (5 bases). Trimming left V 1 base short and J 1 base short, with 16 bases between. This CDR3 spans 17 amino acids. CDR1 is SGHAT, CDR2 FQNNGV, per germline. In DNA form, the CDR3 reads TGTGCCAGCAGCTTAGTCGTCGGGGTACAAAGCCAAGAGACCCAGTACTTC. It encodes CASSLVVGVQSQETQYF. The full variable domain, with the rest looked up from reference TRBV11-2 and TRBJ2-5, is EAGVAQSPRYKIIEKRQSVAFWCNPISGHATLYWYQQILGQGPKLLIQFQNNGVVDDSQLPKDRFSAERLKGVDSTLKIQPAKLEDSAVYLCASSLVVGVQSQETQYFGPGTRLLVL.

This clone was seen once. V and J are TRBV4-3 and TRBJ2-2; 11 positions match TRBD1. Trimming took 4 bases from V and 7 from J; bases not matched to a gene: 5. Germline V gene lookup returns CDR1 LGHNA and CDR2 YSLEER. The CDR3 sequence is 15 residues long. The CDR3 region has the DNA TGCGCCAGCAGCCGTGGACAGGGGGCCGGCGGGGAGCTGTTTTTT. Translated, it gives CASSRGQGAGGELFF.

The chain combines TRBV28 with TRBJ2-2, with a possible D match to TRBD2 (5 bases). The CDR3 has 18 amino acids. V dropped 5 bases and J dropped 1 base, with 20 bases sitting between them. In germline, CDR1 is MDHEN, CDR2 SYDVKM. CDR3 sequence (DNA): TGTGCCAGCAGTCCGACTAAAATATGGACGGAGAACACCGGGGAGCTGTTTTTT. Its translation is CASSPTKIWTENTGELFF.